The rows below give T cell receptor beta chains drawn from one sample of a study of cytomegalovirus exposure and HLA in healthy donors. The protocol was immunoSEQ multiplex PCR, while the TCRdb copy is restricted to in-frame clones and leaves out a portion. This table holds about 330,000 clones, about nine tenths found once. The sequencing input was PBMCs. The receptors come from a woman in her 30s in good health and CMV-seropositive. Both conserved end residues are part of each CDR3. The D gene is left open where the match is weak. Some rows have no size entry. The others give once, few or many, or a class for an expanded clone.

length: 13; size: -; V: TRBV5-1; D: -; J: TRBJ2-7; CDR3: CASSLGGRAEQYF; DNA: TGCGCCAGCAGCTTGGGGGGGCGAGCCGAGCAGTACTTC
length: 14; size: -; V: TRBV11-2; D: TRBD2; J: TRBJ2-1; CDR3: CASSLGTSDYEQFF; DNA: TGTGCCAGCAGCCTAGGGACTAGCGATTATGAGCAGTTCTTC
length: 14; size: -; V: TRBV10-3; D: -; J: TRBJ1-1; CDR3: CAISEGKGSPEAFF; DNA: TGTGCCATCAGTGAGGGCAAGGGAAGCCCTGAAGCTTTCTTT
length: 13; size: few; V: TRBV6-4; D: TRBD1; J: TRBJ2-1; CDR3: CASKKDRSNEQFF; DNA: TGTGCCAGCAAGAAGGACAGGTCTAATGAGCAGTTCTTC
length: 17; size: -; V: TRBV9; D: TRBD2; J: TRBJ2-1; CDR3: CASSVVSGRASYNEQFF; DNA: TGTGCCAGCAGCGTAGTTAGCGGGAGGGCCTCCTACAATGAGCAGTTCTTC
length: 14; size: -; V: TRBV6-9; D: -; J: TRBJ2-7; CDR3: CGEPGGHNSYEQYF; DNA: TGTGGCGAGCCCGGAGGACACAACTCCTACGAGCAGTACTTC
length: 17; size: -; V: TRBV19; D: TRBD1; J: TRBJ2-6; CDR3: CATTGQGALSGANVLTF; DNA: TGTGCCACTACAGGACAGGGGGCCCTCTCTGGGGCCAACGTCCTGACTTTC
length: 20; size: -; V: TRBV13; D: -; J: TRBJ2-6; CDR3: CASSPGSRRLLYSGANVLTF; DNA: TGTGCCAGCAGCCCGGGGTCGAGACGACTACTTTACTCTGGGGCCAACGTCCTGACTTTC
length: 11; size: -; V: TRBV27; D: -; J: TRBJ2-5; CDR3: CASRDRETQYF; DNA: TGTGCCAGCAGAGACCGGGAGACCCAGTACTTC
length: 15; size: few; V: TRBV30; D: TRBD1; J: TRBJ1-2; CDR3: CAWRGQGYREEGYTF; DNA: TGTGCCTGGAGGGGACAGGGGTATAGGGAGGAAGGCTACACCTTC
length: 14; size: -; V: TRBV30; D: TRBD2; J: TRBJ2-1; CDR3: CAWSVLAGGGEQFF; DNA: TGTGCCTGGAGTGTACTAGCGGGAGGGGGTGAGCAGTTCTTC
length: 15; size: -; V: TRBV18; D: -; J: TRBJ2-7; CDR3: CASSAKDGPVYEQYF; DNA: TGTGCCAGCTCAGCCAAGGACGGTCCCGTCTACGAGCAGTACTTC
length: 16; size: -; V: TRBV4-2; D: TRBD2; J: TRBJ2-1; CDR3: CASSQDLGGYGDEQFF; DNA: TGTGCCAGCAGCCAAGATCTGGGGGGGTATGGGGATGAGCAGTTCTTC
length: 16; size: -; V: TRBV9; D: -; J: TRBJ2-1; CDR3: CASSPKWTRDYNEQFF; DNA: TGTGCCAGCAGCCCAAAGTGGACGCGGGACTACAATGAGCAGTTCTTC
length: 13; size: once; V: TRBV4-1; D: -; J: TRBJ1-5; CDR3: CASSPLWNQPQHF; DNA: TGCGCCAGCAGCCCATTGTGGAATCAGCCCCAGCATTTT
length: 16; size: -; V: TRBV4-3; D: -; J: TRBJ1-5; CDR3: CASSPTTGNSNQPQHF; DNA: TGCGCCAGCAGCCCTACTACAGGGAATAGCAATCAGCCCCAGCATTTT
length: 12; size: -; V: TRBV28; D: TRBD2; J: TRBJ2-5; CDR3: CASSGGVETQYF; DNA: TGTGCCAGCAGTGGGGGGGTGGAGACCCAGTACTTC
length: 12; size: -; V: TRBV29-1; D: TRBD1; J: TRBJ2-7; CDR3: CSATGASYEQYF; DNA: TGCAGCGCTACAGGGGCCTCCTACGAGCAGTACTTC
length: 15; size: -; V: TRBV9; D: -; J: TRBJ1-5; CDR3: CASSQSGVSNQPQHF; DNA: TGTGCCAGCAGCCAATCAGGGGTGTCAAATCAGCCCCAGCATTTT
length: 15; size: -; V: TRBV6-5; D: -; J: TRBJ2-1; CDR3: CASSYSPGNYNEQFF; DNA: TGTGCCAGCAGTTACTCGCCAGGAAACTACAATGAGCAGTTCTTC
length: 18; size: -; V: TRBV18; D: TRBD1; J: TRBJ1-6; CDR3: CASSPSDRASSYNSPLHF; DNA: TGTGCCAGCTCACCAAGCGACAGGGCGAGCTCCTATAATTCACCCCTCCACTTT
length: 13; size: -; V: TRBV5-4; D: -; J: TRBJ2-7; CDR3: CASSFQGLYEQYF; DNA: TGTGCCAGCAGCTTTCAAGGACTGTACGAGCAGTACTTC
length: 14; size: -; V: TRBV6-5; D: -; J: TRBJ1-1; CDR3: CASRTGPKNTEAFF; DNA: TGTGCCAGCAGAACCGGGCCAAAGAACACTGAAGCTTTCTTT
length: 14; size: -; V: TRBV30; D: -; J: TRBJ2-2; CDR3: CAWSVSLSAGELFF; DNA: TGTGCCTGGAGTGTCTCCCTATCGGCCGGGGAGCTGTTTTTT
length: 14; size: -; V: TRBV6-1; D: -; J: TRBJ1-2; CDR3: CASSESGRGFGYTF; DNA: TGTGCCAGCAGTGAAAGTGGCAGGGGATTCGGCTACACCTTC
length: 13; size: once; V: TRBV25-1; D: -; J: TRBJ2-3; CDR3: CASSDYNTDTQYF; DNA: TGTGCCAGCAGCGACTATAACACAGATACGCAGTATTTT
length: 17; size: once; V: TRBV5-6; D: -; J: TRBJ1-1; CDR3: CASSLVGSTAWNTEAFF; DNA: TGTGCCAGCAGCTTGGTAGGGTCGACAGCCTGGAACACTGAAGCTTTCTTT
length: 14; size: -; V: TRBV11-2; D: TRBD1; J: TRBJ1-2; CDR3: CASSFGQGFYGYTF; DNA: TGTGCCAGCAGCTTCGGACAGGGTTTCTATGGCTACACCTTC
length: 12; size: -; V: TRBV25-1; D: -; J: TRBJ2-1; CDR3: CASTGSYNEQFF; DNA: TGTGCCAGCACCGGATCCTACAATGAGCAGTTCTTC
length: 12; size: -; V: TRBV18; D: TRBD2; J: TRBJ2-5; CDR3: CASSRGLETQYF; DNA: TGTGCCAGCTCGCGGGGGTTGGAGACCCAGTACTTC
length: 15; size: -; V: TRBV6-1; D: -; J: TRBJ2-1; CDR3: CASSDLGQYSNEQFF; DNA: TGTGCCAGCAGTGATCTTGGACAGTATAGCAATGAGCAGTTCTTC
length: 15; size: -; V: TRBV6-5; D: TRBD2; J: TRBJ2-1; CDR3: CASIRLAGGNGEQFF; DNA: TGTGCCAGCATTAGACTAGCGGGGGGGAATGGTGAGCAGTTCTTC
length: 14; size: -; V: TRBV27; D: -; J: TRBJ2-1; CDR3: CASSLLSSYNEQFF; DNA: TGTGCCAGCAGTTTGCTTAGCTCCTACAATGAGCAGTTCTTC
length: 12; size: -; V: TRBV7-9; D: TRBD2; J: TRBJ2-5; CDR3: CASSLGEGPQYF; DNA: TGTGCCAGCAGCTTAGGGGAGGGGCCCCAGTACTTC
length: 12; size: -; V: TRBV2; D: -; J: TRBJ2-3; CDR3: CASISSTDTQYF; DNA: TGTGCCAGCATTTCTAGCACAGATACGCAGTATTTT
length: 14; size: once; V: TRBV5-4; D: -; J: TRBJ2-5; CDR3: CASRARESQETQYF; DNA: TGTGCCAGCAGGGCTAGAGAGAGCCAAGAGACCCAGTACTTC